The rows below give T cell receptor beta chains drawn from one sample of a study of blood T cell repertoires in COVID-19. Assay: immunoSEQ multiplex PCR; the TCRdb copy retains only in-frame clones and omits some. The sample includes 200,000 to 300,000 clones, 88% of them seen just once. The specimen was PBMCs or T cells enriched from blood (not recorded which). Every receptor here comes from a woman between 40 and 55 years old with acute COVID-19. Both conserved end residues are part of each CDR3. D genes are given only for firm matches. The size field is filled for only some rows; it gives once, few, many or a size class.

CDR3 protein | CDR3 DNA | V gene | clone size | D gene | J gene
CASSPDQGNTGELFF | TGTGCCAGCAGCCCCGACCAGGGGAACACCGGGGAGCTGTTTTTT | TRBV11-3 | . | . | TRBJ2-2
CASSLLGQGARLVAFF | TGTGCCAGCAGTTTACTCGGACAGGGGGCGCGGTTAGTAGCTTTCTTT | TRBV28 | . | TRBD1 | TRBJ1-1
CASSFAVAGSSYNEQFF | TGTGCCAGCAGCTTCGCTGTAGCGGGATCCTCCTACAATGAGCAGTTCTTC | TRBV5-8 | . | TRBD2 | TRBJ2-1
CASSLARRDGDNQPQHF | TGTGCCAGCAGCTTAGCTAGGAGGGACGGGGATAATCAGCCCCAGCATTTT | TRBV7-9 | once | . | TRBJ1-5
CASSLGSPPEQYF | TGTGCCAGCAGTTTAGGGAGCCCGCCCGAGCAGTACTTC | TRBV27 | few | . | TRBJ2-7
CAISGTSGRGEQFF | TGTGCCATCTCCGGGACTAGCGGGAGGGGTGAGCAGTTCTTC | TRBV2 | . | TRBD2 | TRBJ2-1
CASSPDGALGPLHF | TGTGCCAGCAGCCCTGACGGAGCCCTAGGACCCCTCCACTTT | TRBV11-2 | . | . | TRBJ1-6
CASSTNLAFEQFF | TGTGCCAGTAGTACCAATCTAGCGTTTGAGCAGTTCTTC | TRBV19 | . | . | TRBJ2-1
CASSSRGGQGYAGELFF | TGTGCCAGCAGCTCCCGGGGGGGACAGGGGTACGCCGGGGAGCTGTTTTTT | TRBV3-1/TRBV3-2 | . | TRBD1 | TRBJ2-2
CASSTGTSLSYNEQFF | TGCGCCAGCAGCACCGGGACTTCGCTCTCCTACAATGAGCAGTTCTTC | TRBV5-1 | . | . | TRBJ2-1
CASGGQGGWSTEAFF | TGTGCCAGCGGAGGACAGGGAGGATGGAGCACTGAAGCTTTCTTT | TRBV2 | . | TRBD1 | TRBJ1-1
CASSRTGSNTEAFF | TGCGCCAGCAGCCGGACAGGGTCGAACACTGAAGCTTTCTTT | TRBV5-1 | . | TRBD1 | TRBJ1-1
CASSLTRTNEQFF | TGTGCCAGCAGTTTGACTAGGACCAATGAGCAGTTCTTC | TRBV5-4 | . | . | TRBJ2-1
CSVEEQGGGIQYF | TGCAGCGTTGAGGAACAGGGGGGTGGGATTCAGTACTTC | TRBV29-1 | . | TRBD1 | TRBJ2-4
CASSLALGQDNEQFF | TGCGCCAGCAGCTTGGCCCTCGGACAGGACAATGAGCAGTTCTTC | TRBV5-1 | . | TRBD1 | TRBJ2-1
CSVEGLAGGPYNEQFF | TGCAGCGTTGAGGGACTAGCGGGAGGGCCTTACAATGAGCAGTTCTTC | TRBV29-1 | . | TRBD2 | TRBJ2-1
CASSTNGGGMETQYF | TGTGCCAGCAGTACTAACGGGGGAGGGATGGAGACCCAGTACTTC | TRBV27 | . | TRBD2 | TRBJ2-5
CAISDSQGNYGYTF | TGTGCCATCAGTGACTCCCAGGGTAACTATGGCTACACCTTC | TRBV10-3 | . | . | TRBJ1-2
CAISPTLLAPQETQYF | TGTGCCATCAGCCCGACTCTTCTAGCGCCGCAAGAGACCCAGTACTTC | TRBV10-3 | . | . | TRBJ2-5
CAWSVLTSGRAGTQYF | TGTGCCTGGAGTGTCCTCACTAGCGGGAGGGCAGGGACGCAGTATTTT | TRBV30 | . | TRBD2 | TRBJ2-3